Each of the 15 T cell receptor beta chains below was sequenced from the same sample in a study of graft-versus-host responses after intestinal transplantation. The assay was immunoSEQ multiplex PCR, and TCRdb's table has in-frame clones only and misses some. The sample lists roughly 4,700 clones, 25% to 30% occurring once. Co-plating was performed using 200,000 CFSE-labeled responder cells and 200,000 irradiated, violet-dye-labeled stimulator cells. The sequencing here drew on alloreactive CD8+ T cells from a mixed lymphocyte reaction culture, taken before intestinal transplant. The subset here: CFSE-low proliferating T cells sorted from approximately 6-day pre-transplant mixed lymphocyte reaction (GvH or HvG direction). The origin of the receptors is a human patient who received an intestinal transplant.

The sample holds one count of this clone. The chain joins TRBV2 to TRBJ2-7, with 9 positions matching TRBD1. The CDR3 has 13 amino acids. Germline-derived CDR1 and CDR2 are SNHLY and FYNNEI. Trimming cost V 8 bases and J 2 bases; bases outside gene matches: 4. This CDR3 reads CASSDRGTYEQYF. The CDR3 DNA sequence: TGTGCCAGCTCGGACAGGGGAACCTACGAGCAGTACTTC.

This clone has a handful of counts. The chain couples TRBV4-1 to TRBJ2-3, with 7 bases matching TRBD2. V dropped 3 bases and J dropped 2; count of bases not matched to a gene: 5. Germline V gene data show CDR1 as MGHRA and CDR2 as YSYEKL. This CDR3 contains 15 residues. Written as DNA, the CDR3 is TGCGCCAGCAGCCAGGGGACTACCACCACAGATACGCAGTATTTT. As protein: CASSQGTTTTDTQYF.

The chain joins TRBV29-1 to TRBJ2-5, with D tentatively TRBD2 (6 bases). Germline CDR1 is SQVTM and CDR2 is ANQGSEA. The germline V and J ends were trimmed by 7 bases and 4 bases, with 13 bases remaining between them. The CDR3 is 12 amino acids. Written as DNA, the CDR3 is TGCAGCGCTTGGACTAACGGAGAGACCCAGTACTTC. This encodes CSAWTNGETQYF.

Relative to its sample, this clone is medium-sized. The rearrangement uses TRBV7-9 and TRBJ1-1; 7 bases fit TRBD1. Germline CDR1 reads SEHNR; CDR2 reads FQNEAQ (reference sequence). After removal of 5 bases from V and 5 bases from J, the junction contained 5 bases not matched to a gene. The CDR3 consists of 13 residues. CDR3 bases: TGTGCCAGCAGCCCCGAGACAGGGACTGAAGCTTTCTTT. Its protein product is CASSPETGTEAFF.

J is TRBJ1-2 and V is TRBV7-6; D unresolved. V was clipped by 2 bases and J by 1 base, with 17 bases between them. From germline, CDR1 is SGHVS and CDR2 FNYEAQ. The CDR3 is 17 amino acids. This CDR3 is CASSLSAGGVGNYGYTF. CDR3 in DNA: TGTGCCAGCAGCTTATCGGCGGGTGGTGTGGGTAACTATGGCTACACCTTC.

Only a few counts were recorded for this clone. The chain combines TRBV6-9 with TRBJ2-7; D is uncertain. CDR1 and CDR2 from the germline V gene are MNHGY and SVAAGI. The CDR3 has 14 residues. Trimming took off 3 bases at V and 2 bases at J, with 11 bases between the two ends. The CDR3 nucleotides are TGTGCCAGCAGTTACGGGCAGGCAACCTACGAGCAGTACTTC. Its protein product is CASSYGQATYEQYF.

The chain couples TRBV6-5 to TRBJ2-7; 7 nucleotides agree with TRBD2. The V gene end was trimmed by 10 bases and the J gene end by 4 bases; junction bases not matched to a gene: 10. The germline gives CDR1 MNHEY, CDR2 SVGAGI. The CDR3 extends over 13 amino acids. The CDR3 DNA reads TGTGCCATCACGGGGGGAGGGCCGTACGAGCAGTACTTC. Translation: CAITGGGPYEQYF.

The chain couples TRBV6-8 to TRBJ1-2; 8 bases are a match to TRBD1. This CDR3 has 13 residues. V was clipped by 3 bases and J by 8 bases; unmatched bases: 5. In germline, CDR1 is MNHGY, CDR2 SAAAGT. This CDR3 reads CASSYGTGGGYTF. The CDR3 DNA reads as TGTGCCAGCAGTTATGGGACAGGAGGGGGCTACACCTTC.

The V gene is TRBV5-4, the J gene TRBJ2-3; D is unresolved. The V end was cut by 5 bases, the J end by 4 bases, with 14 bases between. Germline V lookup: CDR1 SGHNT, CDR2 YYREEE (reference sequence). There are 14 residues in the CDR3. CDR3 protein: CASRGSVGSDTQYF. CDR3 nucleotides: TGTGCCAGCAGGGGGTCGGTGGGCTCAGATACGCAGTATTTT.

The chain combines TRBV9 with TRBJ2-3, with D possibly TRBD2 on 6 matching bases. Trimming took off 3 bases at V and 0 bases at J, with 14 bases between the two ends. The CDR3 has 16 residues. CDR1 is SGDLS and CDR2 is YYNGEE in the germline V gene. CDR3 DNA sequence: TGTGCCAGCAGCGGACGTAGCGGAGTGAGCACAGATACGCAGTATTTT. It yields the protein CASSGRSGVSTDTQYF.

This chain connects TRBV19 to TRBJ2-7; D is perhaps TRBD2 (6 bases). The V and J ends lost 5 bases and 3 bases respectively, with 20 bases between them. The CDR3 loop spans 16 amino acids. Germline CDR1 and CDR2: LNHDA and SQIVND (reference sequence). The CDR3: CASSLFGTFSLYEQYF. The CDR3 region has the DNA TGTGCCAGTAGTCTATTCGGGACTTTTTCCCTCTACGAGCAGTACTTC.

Points on this clone: Distinct nucleotide sequences in the sample also encode this CDR3. The chain uses TRBV30 and TRBJ2-7; weak D call: TRBD1 (6 bases). The germline V gene encodes CDR1 GTSNPN and CDR2 SVGIG (reference sequence). The V end was cut by 2 bases, the J end by 0 bases, with 8 bases between. This CDR3 is 13 amino acids long. CDR3 sequence reads: CAWSSGHSYEQYF. DNA of the CDR3: TGTGCCTGGAGTTCGGGACACTCCTACGAGCAGTACTTC.

Only one count was recorded for this clone. The chain uses TRBV6-8 and TRBJ1-2; D not resolved. Germline CDR1 and CDR2: MNHGY and SAAAGT. Between the trimmed V and J ends, which lost 5 bases and 4 bases, there was a span of 23 bases. The CDR3 extends over 17 amino acids. The CDR3 coding sequence is TGTGCCAGCAGTCTTTTTGCACGCTCTAGAAAGATCTATGGCTACACCTTC. This codes for CASSLFARSRKIYGYTF.

On this clone itself: One junction end disagrees with the germline gene, perhaps due to a read error. This chain links TRBV11-1 with TRBJ1-1, with TRBD1 matching over 9 bases. Germline V lookup: CDR1 SGHAT, CDR2 FQDESV (reference sequence). The CDR3 is 16 amino acids. The CDR3 region is CASSSNYARQGEKAFF. CDR3 in DNA: TGTGCCAGCAGCTCCAATTACGCTCGACAGGGGGAAAAAGCTTTCTTC.

This clone appeared a few times. This chain links TRBV7-6 with TRBJ2-5; 9 bases agree with TRBD2. V lost 3 bases and J lost 2; bases outside the gene matches: 10. The CDR3 loop spans 17 amino acids. The germline V gene has CDR1 SGHVS and CDR2 FNYEAQ. CDR3 loop: CASSFPGAGGLQETQYF. The CDR3, as DNA: TGTGCCAGCAGCTTCCCAGGAGCGGGGGGCTTACAAGAGACCCAGTACTTC.